This T cell receptor (beta chain) was documented in a study of cytomegalovirus exposure and HLA in healthy donors. Background on the study: A prior analysis found roughly 100 million unique TCR beta sequences from 170 million or so T cells. From donors who were HLA-typed, an early data release held 80 million or so unique TCRs. Points from the study as a whole: Both high specificity and high sensitivity reportedly marked the classifier's diagnosis of cytomegalovirus status.

The CDR3 loop spans 15 amino acids. Trimming shortened V by 1 base and J by 4 bases, and 10 bases separated the two germline ends. The germline gives CDR1 SGHTA, CDR2 FQGNSA. Note on this clone: Its antigen remains unidentified.

In the PCR, 60 Vbeta and 13 Jbeta primers were used. Assay: immunoSEQ multiplex PCR; the TCRdb copy retains only in-frame clones and omits some. The repertoire holds about 100,000 clones, approximately 78% seen once, with less than 0.95% in the top ten. The chain is built from TRBV7-2 and TRBJ1-4; a possible D gene is TRBD1 (5 bases). The sequence was obtained from a woman aged 60-70 years in good health and CMV-seronegative. The sequencing sample was made of PBMCs. The CDR3 nucleotides read TGTGCCAGCAGCTTAGTTGTGGGACTTAATGAAAAACTGTTTTTT. This sequence encodes CASSLVVGLNEKLFF.